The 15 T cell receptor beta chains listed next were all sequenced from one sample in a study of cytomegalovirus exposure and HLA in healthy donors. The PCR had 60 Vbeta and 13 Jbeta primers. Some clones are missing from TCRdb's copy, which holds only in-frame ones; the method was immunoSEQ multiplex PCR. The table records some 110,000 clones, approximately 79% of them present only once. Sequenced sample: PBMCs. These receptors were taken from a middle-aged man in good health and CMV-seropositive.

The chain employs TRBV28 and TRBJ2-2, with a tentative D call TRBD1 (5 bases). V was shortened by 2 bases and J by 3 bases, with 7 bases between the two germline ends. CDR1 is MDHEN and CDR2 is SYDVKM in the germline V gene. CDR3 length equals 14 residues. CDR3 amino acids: CASSLRGYTGELFF. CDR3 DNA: TGTGCCAGCAGTTTAAGGGGATACACCGGGGAGCTGTTTTTT.

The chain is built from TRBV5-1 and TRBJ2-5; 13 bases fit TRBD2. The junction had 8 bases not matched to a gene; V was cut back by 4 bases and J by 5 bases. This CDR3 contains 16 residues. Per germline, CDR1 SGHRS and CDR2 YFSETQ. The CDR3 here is CASSPRTSGSEETQYF. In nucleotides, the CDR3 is TGCGCCAGCAGCCCTCGGACTAGCGGGAGTGAGGAGACCCAGTACTTC.

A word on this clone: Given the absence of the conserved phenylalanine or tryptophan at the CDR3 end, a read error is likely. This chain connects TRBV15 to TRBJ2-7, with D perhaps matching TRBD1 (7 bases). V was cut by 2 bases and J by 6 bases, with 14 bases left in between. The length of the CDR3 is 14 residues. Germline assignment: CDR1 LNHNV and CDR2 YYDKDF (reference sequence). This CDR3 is CATSRRQGGSEQYL. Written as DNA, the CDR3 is TGTGCCACCAGCAGAAGACAGGGAGGAAGCGAGCAGTACCTC.

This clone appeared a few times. The CDR3 DNA reads TGTGCCAGCAGCTTTGGTGTATTGAAAGGGGGCCAAGAGACCCAGTACTTC. Protein product: CASSFGVLKGGQETQYF. The chain links TRBV7-2 to TRBJ2-5; tentatively, D is TRBD1 (6 bases). Germline CDR1 reads SGHTA; CDR2 reads FQGNSA. This CDR3 comprises 17 residues. V was clipped by 3 bases and J by 1 base, with 18 bases between them. Together with reference TRBV7-2 and TRBJ2-5, the CDR3 gives the full variable domain: GAGVSQSPSNKVTEKGKDVELRCDPISGHTALYWYRQSLGQGLEFLIYFQGNSAPDKSGLPSDRFSAERTGGSVSTLTIQRTQQEDSAVYLCASSFGVLKGGQETQYFGPGTRLLVL.

The CDR3 protein is CASTRDRGGEKLFF. In DNA form, the CDR3 reads TGCGCCAGCACGAGGGACAGGGGTGGTGAAAAACTGTTTTTT. J is TRBJ1-4 and V is TRBV5-1; 10 bases are shared with TRBD1. V shed 6 bases, J shed 7 bases, and the junction held 6 bases outside the gene matches. This CDR3 contains 14 residues. Per germline, CDR1 SGHRS and CDR2 YFSETQ.

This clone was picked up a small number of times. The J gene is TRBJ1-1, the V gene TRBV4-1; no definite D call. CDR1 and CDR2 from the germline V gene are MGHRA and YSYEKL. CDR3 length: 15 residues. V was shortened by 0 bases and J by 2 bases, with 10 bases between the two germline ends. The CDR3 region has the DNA TGCGCCAGCAGCCAAGAAACCCAGTCAAACACTGAAGCTTTCTTT. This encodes CASSQETQSNTEAFF.

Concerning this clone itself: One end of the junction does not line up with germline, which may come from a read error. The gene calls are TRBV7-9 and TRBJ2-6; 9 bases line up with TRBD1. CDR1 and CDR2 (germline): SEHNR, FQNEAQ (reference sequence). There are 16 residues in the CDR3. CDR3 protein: CSSSSTGGSGANVLTF. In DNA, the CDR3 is TGTTCCAGCAGCTCGACAGGGGGCTCTGGGGCCAACGTCCTGACTTTC.

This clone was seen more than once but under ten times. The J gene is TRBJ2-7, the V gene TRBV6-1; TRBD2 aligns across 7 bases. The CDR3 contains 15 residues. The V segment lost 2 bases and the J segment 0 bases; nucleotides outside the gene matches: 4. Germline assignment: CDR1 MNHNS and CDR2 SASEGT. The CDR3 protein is CASSEWGGSSYEQYF. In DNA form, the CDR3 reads TGTGCCAGCAGTGAATGGGGGGGGTCCTCCTACGAGCAGTACTTC.

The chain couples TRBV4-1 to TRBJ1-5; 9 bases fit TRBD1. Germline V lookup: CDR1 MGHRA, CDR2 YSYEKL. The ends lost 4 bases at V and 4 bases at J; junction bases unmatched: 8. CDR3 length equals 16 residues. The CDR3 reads CASSRRTGVGNQPQHF. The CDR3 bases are TGCGCCAGCAGCCGCAGGACAGGGGTAGGTAATCAGCCCCAGCATTTT.

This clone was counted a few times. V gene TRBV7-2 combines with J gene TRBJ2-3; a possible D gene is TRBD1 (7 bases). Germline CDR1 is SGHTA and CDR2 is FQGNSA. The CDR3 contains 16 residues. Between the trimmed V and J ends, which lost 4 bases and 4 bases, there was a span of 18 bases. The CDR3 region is CASSWGLEGASDTQYF. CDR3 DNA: TGTGCCAGCAGCTGGGGCTTGGAGGGGGCATCAGATACGCAGTATTTT.

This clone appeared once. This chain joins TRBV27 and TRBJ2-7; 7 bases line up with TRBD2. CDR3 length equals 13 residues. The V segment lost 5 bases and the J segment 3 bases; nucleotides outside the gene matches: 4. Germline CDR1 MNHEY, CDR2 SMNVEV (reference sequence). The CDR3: CASSPRGDYEQYF. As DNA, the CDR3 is TGTGCCAGCAGTCCCCGGGGGGACTACGAGCAGTACTTC.

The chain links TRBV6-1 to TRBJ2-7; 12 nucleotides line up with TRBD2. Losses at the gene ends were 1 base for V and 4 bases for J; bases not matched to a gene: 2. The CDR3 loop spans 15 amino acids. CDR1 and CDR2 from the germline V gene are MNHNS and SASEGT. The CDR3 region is CASSEETSGGYEQYF. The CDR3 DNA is TGTGCCAGCAGTGAAGAGACTAGCGGGGGATACGAGCAGTACTTC.

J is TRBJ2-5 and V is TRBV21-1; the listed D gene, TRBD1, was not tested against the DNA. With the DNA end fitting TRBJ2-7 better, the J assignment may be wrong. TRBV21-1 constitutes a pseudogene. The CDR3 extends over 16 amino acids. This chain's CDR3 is CASSHPGQGGYYEQYF. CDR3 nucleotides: TGTGCCAGCAGCCACCCGGGACAGGGGGGGTACTACGAGCAGTACTTC.

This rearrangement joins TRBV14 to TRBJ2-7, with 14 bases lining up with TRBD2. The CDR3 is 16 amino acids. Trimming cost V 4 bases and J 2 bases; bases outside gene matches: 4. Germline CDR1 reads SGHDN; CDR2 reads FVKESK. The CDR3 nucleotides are TGTGCCAGCAGCCCCGGACTAGCGGGAGGAACCTACGAGCAGTACTTC. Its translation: CASSPGLAGGTYEQYF.

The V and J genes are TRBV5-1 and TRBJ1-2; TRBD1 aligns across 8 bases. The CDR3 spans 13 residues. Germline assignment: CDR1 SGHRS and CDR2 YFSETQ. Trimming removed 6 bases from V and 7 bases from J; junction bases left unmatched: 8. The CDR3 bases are TGCGCCAGCATGGGCAGGGGGCAACGTGGCTACACCTTC. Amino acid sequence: CASMGRGQRGYTF.